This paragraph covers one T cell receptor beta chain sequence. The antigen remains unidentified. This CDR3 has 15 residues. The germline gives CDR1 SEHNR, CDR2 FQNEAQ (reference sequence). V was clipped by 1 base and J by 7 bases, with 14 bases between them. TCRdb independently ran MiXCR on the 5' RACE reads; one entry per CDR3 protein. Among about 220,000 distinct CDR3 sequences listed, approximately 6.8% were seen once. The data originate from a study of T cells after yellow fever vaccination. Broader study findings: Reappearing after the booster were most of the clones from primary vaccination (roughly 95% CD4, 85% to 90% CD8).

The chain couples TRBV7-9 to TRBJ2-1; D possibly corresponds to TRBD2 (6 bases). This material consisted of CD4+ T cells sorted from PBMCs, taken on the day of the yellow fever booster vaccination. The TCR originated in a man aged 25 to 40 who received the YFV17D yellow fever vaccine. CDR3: CASSLVGGRSNEQFF. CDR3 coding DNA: TGTGCCAGCAGCTTAGTCGGGGGAAGGAGTAATGAGCAGTTCTTC.